This T cell receptor (beta chain) was captured by sequencing in a study of blood T cells in healthy people across ages. Alongside a J-beta primer mix, a sample-barcoded 5' primer served in a second PCR lasting roughly 6 to 12 cycles. A 12-random-nucleotide template-switch adaptor tagged each cDNA molecule. Using its own MiXCR run on the 5' RACE reads, TCRdb lists one record per CDR3 protein. The sample has over a million distinct CDR3 sequences, 42% seen once. The sequence came from a woman aged 18 to 35 in good health. Input material: blood.

In nucleotides, the CDR3 is TGTGCCAGCAGTTTAGGGCTAGCGGGGGGGCTGACCACAGATACGCAGTATTTT. It translates to CASSLGLAGGLTTDTQYF. The chain has TRBV27 and TRBJ2-3, with 12 bases lining up with TRBD2. The germline V gene has CDR1 MNHEY and CDR2 SMNVEV (reference sequence). J lost 2 bases, V lost 2 bases, and 8 bases had no gene match. This CDR3 comprises 18 residues.